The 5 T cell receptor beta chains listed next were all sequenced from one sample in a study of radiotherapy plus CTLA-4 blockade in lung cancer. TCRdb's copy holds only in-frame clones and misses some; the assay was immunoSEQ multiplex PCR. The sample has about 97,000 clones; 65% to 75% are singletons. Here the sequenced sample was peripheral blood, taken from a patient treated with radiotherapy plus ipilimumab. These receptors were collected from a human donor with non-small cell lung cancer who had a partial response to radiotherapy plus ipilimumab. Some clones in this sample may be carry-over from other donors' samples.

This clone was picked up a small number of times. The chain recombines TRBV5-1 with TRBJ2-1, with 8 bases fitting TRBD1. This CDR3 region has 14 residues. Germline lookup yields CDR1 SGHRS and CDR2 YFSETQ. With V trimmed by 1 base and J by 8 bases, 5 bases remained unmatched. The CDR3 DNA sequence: TGCGCCAGCAGCTTGCCACAGGGGGGATATGAGCAGTTCTTC. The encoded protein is CASSLPQGGYEQFF.

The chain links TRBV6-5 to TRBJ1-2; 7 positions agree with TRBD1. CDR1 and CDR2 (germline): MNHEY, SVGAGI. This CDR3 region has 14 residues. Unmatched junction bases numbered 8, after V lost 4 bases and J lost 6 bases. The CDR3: CASSLTGPGHGYTF. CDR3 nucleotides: TGTGCCAGCAGTTTGACAGGGCCGGGGCATGGCTACACCTTC.

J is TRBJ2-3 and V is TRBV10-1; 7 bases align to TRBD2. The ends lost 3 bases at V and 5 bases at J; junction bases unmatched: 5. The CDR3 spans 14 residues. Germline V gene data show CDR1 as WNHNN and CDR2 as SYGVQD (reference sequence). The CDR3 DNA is TGCGCCAGCAGTGAAGGAGCGGGAAGAGATACGCAGTATTTT. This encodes CASSEGAGRDTQYF.

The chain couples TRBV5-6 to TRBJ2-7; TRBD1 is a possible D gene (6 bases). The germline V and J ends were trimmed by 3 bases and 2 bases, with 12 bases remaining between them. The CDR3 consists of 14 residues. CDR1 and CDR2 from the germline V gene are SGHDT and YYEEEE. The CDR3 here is CASSSPGHTYEQYF. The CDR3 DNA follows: TGTGCCAGCAGCTCCCCGGGACACACCTACGAGCAGTACTTC.

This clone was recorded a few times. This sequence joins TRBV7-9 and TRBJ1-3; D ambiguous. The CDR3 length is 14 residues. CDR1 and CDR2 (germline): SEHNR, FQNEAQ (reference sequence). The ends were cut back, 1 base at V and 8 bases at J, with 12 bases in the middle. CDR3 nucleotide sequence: TGTGCCAGCAGCTTAGGCGGGAATTTGGACACCATATATTTT. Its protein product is CASSLGGNLDTIYF.